The 15 T cell receptor beta chains below were found in one sample sequenced in a study of shared clonotypes between healthy human individuals. TCRdb keeps only in-frame clones here, not all; method: immunoSEQ multiplex PCR. The sample records more than 450,000 clones, around 74% being singletons. Sequencing used PBMCs. The receptors stem from a woman in her thirties or forties in good health. Some clones in this sample may be carry-over from other donors' samples.

V usage is TRBV15 and J usage is TRBJ2-5, with TRBD2 matching 16 bases. V was pared by 4 bases and J by 6 bases, with 5 bases of the junction left unmatched. This CDR3 comprises 16 residues. Per the germline V gene, CDR1 is LNHNV and CDR2 is YYDKDF (reference sequence). The CDR3: CATSTGTSGRGQTQYF. CDR3 in DNA: TGTGCCACCAGCACCGGGACTAGCGGGAGGGGTCAGACCCAGTACTTC.

The chain employs TRBV29-1 and TRBJ2-1; D remains unclear. V was shortened by 1 base and J by 5 bases, with 15 bases between the two germline ends. The V gene's germline CDR1 is SQVTM and CDR2 ANQGSEA. The CDR3 contains 15 residues. The CDR3 sequence is CSVEGSYPKNNEQFF. The CDR3 DNA sequence: TGCAGCGTTGAAGGGAGCTACCCCAAAAACAATGAGCAGTTCTTC.

The chain recombines TRBV4-1 with TRBJ2-2; no definite D call. Germline V gives CDR1 MGHRA, CDR2 YSYEKL. This CDR3 comprises 14 residues. The V gene lost 3 bases and the J gene lost 6 bases, with 11 bases spanning the gap. The CDR3 spells CASSQGYYSGELFF. The CDR3 DNA reads as TGCGCCAGCAGCCAGGGTTATTACTCCGGGGAGCTGTTTTTT.

V is TRBV2 and J is TRBJ2-2; the D is unclear. The CDR3 length is 14 residues. Germline values: CDR1 SNHLY, CDR2 FYNNEI. V was clipped by 3 bases and J by 4 bases, with 9 bases between them. CDR3 protein: CASSEIVITGELFF. The DNA of the CDR3 is TGTGCCAGCAGTGAGATAGTCATCACCGGGGAGCTGTTTTTT.

This clone appeared a single time. Other DNA sequences in this sample translate to the same CDR3. V is TRBV5-1 and J is TRBJ1-2; D might be TRBD1 (5 bases). This CDR3 is 14 amino acids long. CDR1 is SGHRS and CDR2 is YFSETQ in the germline V gene. The V end was cut by 0 bases, the J end by 3 bases, with 9 bases between. CDR3 region: CASSLAGGDYGYTF. The CDR3, as DNA: TGCGCCAGCAGCTTGGCCGGGGGAGACTATGGCTACACCTTC.

V usage is TRBV7-1 and J usage is TRBJ2-2, with TRBD2 as a possible D gene (6 bases). TRBV7-1 is an open reading frame whose function is uncertain. The CDR3 is made up of 15 amino acids. V gave up 4 bases and J gave up 5 bases, with 14 bases separating them. The CDR3 bases are TGTGCCAGCAGCTTAACGACTAGGCCGACCGGGGAGCTGTTTTTT. Translated, it gives CASSLTTRPTGELFF.

The chain is built from TRBV7-8 and TRBJ1-2; TRBD1 might be the D (5 bases). This CDR3 spans 14 amino acids. The V end lost 5 bases, the J end lost 5 bases, and 15 bases lay between the germline ends. Germline loops: CDR1 SGHVS, CDR2 FQNEAQ. The CDR3 sequence is CASSPIGGTYGYTF. CDR3 bases: TGTGCCAGCAGCCCCATCGGGGGGACTTATGGCTACACCTTC.

The chain has TRBV7-2 and TRBJ1-2; D is undetermined. This CDR3 has 13 residues. The V gene's germline CDR1 is SGHTA and CDR2 FQGNSA. V lost 1 base, J lost 5 bases, and 8 bases lay in between. CDR3 in DNA: TGTGCCAGCAGCTTAGAAGATGTATATGGCTACACCTTC. Amino acids: CASSLEDVYGYTF.

Notes on this clone: A much larger clone lies a single base off, so this may be a read error. The same CDR3 also results from other DNA sequences found in this sample. The rearrangement links TRBV5-1 to TRBJ2-5; TRBD1 might be the D (6 bases). Germline loops: CDR1 SGHRS, CDR2 YFSETQ. The CDR3 spans 14 residues. DNA of the CDR3: TGCGCCAGCAGTTTGGACAGCCGCCAAGAGACCCAGTACTTC. The encoded protein is CASSLDSRQETQYF.

V usage is TRBV9 and J usage is TRBJ2-1; 10 positions match TRBD2. The V segment lost 0 bases and the J segment 7 bases; nucleotides outside the gene matches: 7. Per germline, CDR1 SGDLS and CDR2 YYNGEE. The CDR3 loop spans 16 amino acids. CDR3 in amino acids: CASSVGGAGGLNEQFF. CDR3 DNA sequence: TGTGCCAGCAGCGTAGGTGGAGCGGGAGGGCTGAATGAGCAGTTCTTC.

This sequence joins TRBV15 and TRBJ1-1; D ambiguous. Germline V gives CDR1 LNHNV, CDR2 YYDKDF (reference sequence). Trimming cost V 0 bases and J 1 base, with 6 bases left between them. This CDR3 region has 14 residues. In DNA form, the CDR3 reads TGTGCCACCAGCAGAGACCAGGCGAACACTGAAGCTTTCTTT. Translating gives CATSRDQANTEAFF.

The chain uses TRBV5-1 and TRBJ1-3; D is unclear. Germline V gene data show CDR1 as SGHRS and CDR2 as YFSETQ. Trimming left V 0 bases short and J 0 bases short, with 10 bases between. CDR3 length equals 16 residues. The CDR3 coding sequence is TGCGCCAGCAGCTTGGAGGCGGCGGACTCTGGAAACACCATATATTTT. This gives the protein CASSLEAADSGNTIYF.

The chain recombines TRBV18 with TRBJ2-2; D is possibly TRBD1 (6 bases). The germline V and J ends were trimmed by 1 base and 5 bases, with 14 bases remaining between them. The CDR3 contains 16 residues. Germline V lookup: CDR1 KGHSH, CDR2 LQKENI. In nucleotides, the CDR3 is TGTGCCAGCTCACCACGTGTAGGGGGAGTAACCGGGGAGCTGTTTTTT. Its translation: CASSPRVGGVTGELFF.

The V call is TRBV28, the J call TRBJ1-1; the match to TRBD1 covers 9 bases. CDR3 length: 15 amino acids. V lost 5 bases and J lost 5; bases outside the gene matches: 9. Germline V lookup: CDR1 MDHEN, CDR2 SYDVKM. The CDR3 region has the DNA TGTGCCAGCAGTCTTCCGGGACAGGGAGGGACTGAAGCTTTCTTT. This sequence encodes CASSLPGQGGTEAFF.

V usage is TRBV30 and J usage is TRBJ1-1; perhaps TRBD1 as D (5 bases). The CDR3 length is 14 residues. Germline CDR1 reads GTSNPN; CDR2 reads SVGIG (reference sequence). V was trimmed by 4 bases and J by 1 base, leaving 13 bases between them. The CDR3 protein is CAWNPGRRNTEAFF. The CDR3 DNA follows: TGTGCCTGGAACCCGGGACGGAGGAACACTGAAGCTTTCTTT.